The rows below give T cell receptor beta chains drawn from one sample of a study of OX40 agonist ivuxolimab in advanced cancers. The assay was immunoSEQ multiplex PCR, and TCRdb's table has in-frame clones only and misses some. The sample shows around 70,000 clones, about 82% of them seen only once. This specimen was CD4+ or CD8+ T cells sorted from blood, taken in a trial of the OX40 agonist ivuxolimab. These receptors were taken from an adult with an advanced solid tumor such as melanoma, head and neck, liver or kidney cancer. The CDR3 runs from the conserved cysteine through the conserved F or W. D genes are given only for firm matches. For some rows the clone size is stated as once, few or many, or as a class when expanded; others skip it.

clone_size j_call v_call d_call cdr3_nt cdr3_aa
. TRBJ1-2 TRBV13 TRBD1 TGTGCCAGCAGCTTGTGGGGGGACAGGGGTGGTGGCTACACCTTC CASSLWGDRGGGYTF
. TRBJ2-7 TRBV5-5 . TGTGCCAGCAGCTTGGTGGGACCCTCCTACGAGCAGTACTTC CASSLVGPSYEQYF
. TRBJ2-5 TRBV5-1 . TGCGCCAGCAGCTTGGTGGGAGATGGGGAGACCCAGTACTTC CASSLVGDGETQYF
. TRBJ2-1 TRBV11-3 . TGTGCCAGCAGCCACGGTACCGACAATGAGCAGTTCTTC CASSHGTDNEQFF
. TRBJ2-2 TRBV19 TRBD2 TGTGCCAGTACCGGCCGGACTAGCGTCATCGGGGAGCTGTTTTTT CASTGRTSVIGELFF
. TRBJ1-6 TRBV7-2 . TGTGCCAGCAGCCTGAGACAGGCTCCCTATAATTCACCCCTCCACTTT CASSLRQAPYNSPLHF
. TRBJ1-2 TRBV18 . TGTGCCAGCTCACCTACAATAGGACAGTTTACTAACTATGGCTACACCTTC CASSPTIGQFTNYGYTF
. TRBJ1-2 TRBV21-1 . TGTGCCAGCAGCACACGGAGAAACTATGGCTACACCTTC CASSTRRNYGYTF
few TRBJ2-7 TRBV15 . TGTGCCACCAGCAGAGATCGATGGGGGGACCCAAGGGAGGTGAAGTACTTC CATSRDRWGDPREVKYF
few TRBJ2-1 TRBV7-6 . TGTGCCAGCAGCTTAAAGAGGAACAATGAGCAGTTCTTC CASSLKRNNEQFF
. TRBJ2-5 TRBV7-2 . TGTGCCAGCAGCTTTTTCGAGGAAGAGACCCAGTACTTC CASSFFEEETQYF
. TRBJ2-5 TRBV4-1 . TGCGCCAGCAGCCAAGAGGCCCGGTACCAAGAGACCCAGTACTTC CASSQEARYQETQYF
. TRBJ1-5 TRBV30 TRBD1 TGTGCCTGGAGCAGGGACAGGAGCAATCAGCCCCAGCATTTT CAWSRDRSNQPQHF
few TRBJ2-1 TRBV7-8 . TGTGCCAGCAGCTTATACAGGGTAGTATCTCACTATGAGCAGTTCTTC CASSLYRVVSHYEQFF
. TRBJ2-7 TRBV2 . TGTGCCAGCAGGGGTGGCTACGAGCAGTACTTC CASRGGYEQYF
. TRBJ2-3 TRBV6-1 . TGTGCCAGCAGTGAAGAGGGCAACTGGAGGGCCACAGATACGCAGTATTTT CASSEEGNWRATDTQYF
. TRBJ2-1 TRBV19 TRBD2 TGTGCCAGTAGCTCTTATGCGGGAGGATACAATGAGCAGTTCTTC CASSSYAGGYNEQFF
. TRBJ1-5 TRBV6-5 TRBD1 TGTGCCAGCAGTTACCCGGGACAGAATAGCAATCAGCCCCAGCATTTT CASSYPGQNSNQPQHF
few TRBJ1-5 TRBV6-1 TRBD1 TGTGCCAGCGCCGGGACAGTGATGCAGCCCCAGCATTTT CASAGTVMQPQHF
. TRBJ1-5 TRBV19 . TGTGCCAGTAGATTACAGGGTCCTAGCAATCAGCCCCAGCATTTT CASRLQGPSNQPQHF
. TRBJ2-3 TRBV7-3 TRBD2 TGTGCCAGCAGCTTAAGGGGTAGCGGGAGCACAGATACGCAGTATTTT CASSLRGSGSTDTQYF
. TRBJ1-1 TRBV9 . TGTGCCAGCAGCGTAGCGGGAGGATACACTGAAGCTTTCTTT CASSVAGGYTEAFF
. TRBJ1-4 TRBV5-1 . TGCGCCAGCAGCTTGCAGGGAGGGGTAGAAAAACTGTTTTTT CASSLQGGVEKLFF
. TRBJ1-5 TRBV30 . TGTGCCTGGAGTGATGTAGGGGGCAATCAGCCCCAGCATTTT CAWSDVGGNQPQHF
. TRBJ1-2 TRBV2 . TGTGCCAGCAGCCCGACCCTAGCCTACACCTTC CASSPTLAYTF
. TRBJ1-2 TRBV19 . TGTGCCAGTAGTTTGAAGGCCATGGTGGGCTATGGCTACACCTTC CASSLKAMVGYGYTF
. TRBJ1-2 TRBV19 TRBD1 TGTGCCAGTAGTAGGGCAGGGGGCGCGTCCTCTCTCTATGGCTACACCTTC CASSRAGGASSLYGYTF
once TRBJ2-3 TRBV2 TRBD1 TGTGCCAGCAGCGTCACAGGGGGCACAGATACGCAGTATTTT CASSVTGGTDTQYF
. TRBJ2-5 TRBV5-1 . TGCGCCAGCAGCCCCCGAATGGGGGCCGGGACCCAGTACTTC CASSPRMGAGTQYF
once TRBJ2-5 TRBV4-1 . TGCGCCAGCAGCCAATTGGGTGTGGAGGCGACCCAGTACTTC CASSQLGVEATQYF
. TRBJ1-5 TRBV27 . TGTGCCAGCCGCGGCCTAACCAGCAATCAGCCCCAGCATTTT CASRGLTSNQPQHF
. TRBJ1-6 TRBV7-2 . TGTGCCAGCAGGTTTGGGATGGAGAATTCACCCCTCCACTTT CASRFGMENSPLHF
. TRBJ1-3 TRBV12-5 TRBD1 TGTGCTAGTGGTTTCGATCGGACAGGCCTAGACACCATATATTTT CASGFDRTGLDTIYF
. TRBJ2-2 TRBV27 TRBD1 TGTGCCAGCAGTTGGGGGACAGGGAAGCTGTTTTTT CASSWGTGKLFF
. TRBJ2-3 TRBV4-3 . TGCGCCAGCAGCCAAAGTGGAGCAGGGATGAGCACAGATACGCAGTATTTT CASSQSGAGMSTDTQYF
. TRBJ1-2 TRBV5-1 TRBD1 TGCGCCAGCAGCCTGGACAGGATTTTAGGCTACACCTTC CASSLDRILGYTF
. TRBJ1-1 TRBV5-6 . TGTGCCAGCAGCTTCTCCGGGGGTGGCACTGAAGCTTTCTTT CASSFSGGGTEAFF
. TRBJ2-7 TRBV9 TRBD2 TGTGCCAGCAGCAAAGGGACTACCTACGAGCAGTACTTC CASSKGTTYEQYF
. TRBJ2-4 TRBV7-3 . TGTGCCAGCAGCTTAAATTTAGGCCTGCCAGCCAAAAACATTCAGTACTTC CASSLNLGLPAKNIQYF
. TRBJ1-1 TRBV6-5 . TGTGCCAGCAGTTACCGGACATATCATTCGAACACTGAAGCTTTCTTT CASSYRTYHSNTEAFF
. TRBJ2-1 TRBV7-3 TRBD2 TGTGCCAGCAGCTTAAAGCCCCGACTAGCGGGGAGTTACAATGAGCAGTTCTTC CASSLKPRLAGSYNEQFF
. TRBJ1-4 TRBV30 . TGTGCCTGGAGCAGGGCGAGTGAAAAACTGTTTTTT CAWSRASEKLFF
. TRBJ1-6 TRBV5-8 . TGTGCCAGCAGGCCCCTACAGGGAAGGAGGATGCCCCTCCACTTT CASRPLQGRRMPLHF